A single sample is the source of the 15 T cell receptor beta chains below, sequenced in a study of beta chain features in type 1 diabetes. Every bit of the isolated RNA underwent reverse transcription, so sequencing read expressed TCRB transcripts. Method: immunoSEQ multiplex PCR; TCRdb's copy keeps in-frame clones and lacks some. In the table there are some 270,000 clones, roughly 8% of which are singletons. The specimen was central memory CD4+ T cells from blood. These receptors originate from a woman under 30 in good health.

The chain couples TRBV28 to TRBJ1-5; 9 nucleotides line up with TRBD1. V was pared by 5 bases and J by 7 bases, with 6 bases of the junction left unmatched. CDR1 MDHEN and CDR2 SYDVKM come from the germline V gene. This CDR3 spans 14 amino acids. CDR3 in DNA: TGTGCCAGCAGTGCATCGACAGGGGGGCAGCCCCAGCATTTT. This sequence encodes CASSASTGGQPQHF.

This clone has just a few counts. The chain combines TRBV4-1 with TRBJ1-2; the D gene is possibly TRBD1 (5 bases). The CDR3 has 17 amino acids. V was shortened by 1 base and J by 0 bases, with 15 bases between the two germline ends. In germline, CDR1 is MGHRA, CDR2 YSYEKL. This CDR3 is CASSQVRGTASNYGYTF. CDR3 nucleotides: TGCGCCAGCAGCCAAGTAAGAGGGACCGCTTCTAACTATGGCTACACCTTC.

This clone has a handful of counts. The V gene is TRBV9, the J gene TRBJ2-3; D may be TRBD1 (6 bases). The germline CDR1 and CDR2 sequences are SGDLS and YYNGEE. The CDR3 is 15 amino acids. Trimming took off 7 bases at V and 0 bases at J, with 15 bases between the two ends. CDR3 nucleotides: TGTGCCAGCTCAATTGGGGGACAAAGCACAGATACGCAGTATTTT. Its translation is CASSIGGQSTDTQYF.

This clone was detected a few times. The J gene is TRBJ2-1, the V gene TRBV7-2; D is ambiguous. Trimming cost V 0 bases and J 6 bases, with 9 bases left between them. The germline V gene has CDR1 SGHTA and CDR2 FQGNSA. The CDR3 loop spans 14 amino acids. CDR3 residues: CASSLASRGNEQFF. As DNA, the CDR3 is TGTGCCAGCAGCTTAGCTAGTCGCGGCAATGAGCAGTTCTTC.

The CDR3 DNA reads TGCGCCAGCAGCTTGGGTAGCGGGGAGGATACGCAGTATTTT. Its protein is CASSLGSGEDTQYF. This sequence joins TRBV5-1 and TRBJ2-3; TRBD2 agrees at 8 bases. This CDR3 contains 14 residues. V was clipped by 0 bases and J by 6 bases; unmatched bases: 3. Germline V lookup: CDR1 SGHRS, CDR2 YFSETQ.

The V and J genes are TRBV30 and TRBJ2-5; 11 nucleotides match TRBD2. The V gene end was trimmed by 6 bases and the J gene end by 4 bases; junction bases not matched to a gene: 4. The CDR3 is made up of 13 amino acids. CDR1 and CDR2 (germline): GTSNPN, SVGIG (reference sequence). The DNA of the CDR3 is TGTGCCTGTAGACTAGCGGGGAGAGAGACCCAGTACTTC. Translated, it gives CACRLAGRETQYF.

This clone was detected a few times. This sample includes further DNA sequences coding for the same CDR3. The chain is built from TRBV29-1 and TRBJ1-1, with TRBD1 identical over 9 bases. This CDR3 spans 12 amino acids. J gave up 4 bases and V 5 bases, and 2 bases lay outside the gene matches. The germline CDR1 and CDR2 sequences are SQVTM and ANQGSEA. CDR3 coding DNA: TGCAGCGTTTCACAGGGGGCCACTGAAGCTTTCTTT. Its translation is CSVSQGATEAFF.

This clone has more than one count but fewer than ten. The V call is TRBV2, the J call TRBJ2-7; perhaps TRBD1 as D (8 bases). The ends were cut back, 6 bases at V and 4 bases at J, with 16 bases in the middle. The CDR3 runs 14 residues. Germline V gene sequence: CDR1 SNHLY, CDR2 FYNNEI. DNA of the CDR3: TGTGCCAGCAGCGAACAGGGGGGACTATACGAGCAGTACTTC. This encodes CASSEQGGLYEQYF.

This clone was seen only a few times. The chain combines TRBV4-2 with TRBJ2-5, with TRBD2 matching 14 bases. In germline, CDR1 is LGHNA, CDR2 YNFKEQ. Trimming removed 3 bases from V and 4 bases from J; junction bases left unmatched: 7. CDR3 length: 17 amino acids. CDR3 sequence reads: CASSQTGLAGGPETQYF. For the CDR3, the DNA is TGTGCCAGCAGCCAGACAGGACTAGCGGGGGGACCAGAGACCCAGTACTTC.

The table lists this clone with many counts. The chain employs TRBV7-3 and TRBJ1-2; no clear D gene. The germline V gene has CDR1 SGHTA and CDR2 FQGTGA. This CDR3 comprises 14 residues. Between the trimmed V and J ends, which lost 5 bases and 6 bases, there was a span of 16 bases. The CDR3: CASSPVGKTNGYTF. CDR3 nucleotide sequence: TGTGCCAGCAGCCCAGTCGGGAAAACGAATGGCTACACCTTC.

This clone was counted only a few times. This rearrangement joins TRBV7-9 to TRBJ2-2; 8 nucleotides agree with TRBD1. Germline V gene data show CDR1 as SEHNR and CDR2 as FQNEAQ (reference sequence). The V and J ends lost 7 bases and 6 bases, in that order; junction bases with no gene match: 10. The CDR3 spans 15 residues. The DNA of the CDR3 is TGTGCCAGCACTCGGACAGGGTCTATATCCGGGGAGCTGTTTTTT. Translated: CASTRTGSISGELFF.

This clone showed up many times. This chain joins TRBV7-9 and TRBJ2-7; 7 nucleotides align to TRBD1. Trimming took 6 bases from V and 4 from J; bases not matched to a gene: 6. This CDR3 spans 13 amino acids. Germline V gene sequence: CDR1 SEHNR, CDR2 FQNEAQ (reference sequence). The CDR3, as DNA: TGTGCCAGCAGTCCCAGGGGGTTGTACGAGCAGTACGTC. Its translation is CASSPRGLYEQYV.

J is TRBJ1-5 and V is TRBV2, with 10 bases that match TRBD1. V gave up 5 bases and J gave up 6 bases; unmatched junction bases: 10. CDR1 is SNHLY and CDR2 is FYNNEI in the germline V gene. This CDR3 has 16 amino acids. The CDR3 sequence is CASSPSTRQGAQPQHF. The CDR3 DNA follows: TGTGCCAGCAGTCCCAGTACTAGACAGGGGGCTCAGCCCCAGCATTTT.

In this sample, this clone turned up a few times. The chain couples TRBV30 to TRBJ2-3; D remains ambiguous. CDR3 length equals 14 residues. Germline-derived CDR1 and CDR2 are GTSNPN and SVGIG (reference sequence). Trimming pared 2 bases from V and 2 bases from J, leaving 11 bases between. The CDR3 region has the DNA TGTGCCTGGAGTAAGGGCAGATCCACAGATACGCAGTATTTT. Translated, it gives CAWSKGRSTDTQYF.

The sample holds a few counts of this clone. This sequence joins TRBV30 and TRBJ2-3, with D possibly TRBD1 on 6 matching bases. The CDR3 runs to 15 residues. Germline lookup yields CDR1 GTSNPN and CDR2 SVGIG (reference sequence). V lost 0 bases to trimming and J lost 6 bases, with 16 bases between them. The CDR3: CAWSVGGTRQDTQYF. The CDR3, as DNA: TGTGCCTGGAGTGTAGGGGGAACCAGACAGGATACGCAGTATTTT.